This is a list of T cell receptor beta chains from one sample in a study of primary melanoma T cells and metastatic recurrence. Sequenced by immunoSEQ multiplex PCR; TCRdb stores in-frame clones only, minus some. The repertoire includes 1,500 to 2,000 clones, around 80% of them detected once, and almost 35% sits in the top ten. The sample consisted of melanoma tumor tissue. The receptors were sampled from a human donor with melanoma. Each CDR3 is given with its conserved first and last residue. The order of the fields is D gene, clone size, J gene, V gene, CDR3 DNA, CDR3 protein. The D gene is left open where the match is weak. Clone size is shown for a subset of rows, as once, few, many or a class of expanded clone.

D: -
size: -
J: TRBJ1-4
V: TRBV18
DNA: TGTGCCAGCTCACCCGGGAGGGATGAAAAACTGTTTTTT
CDR3: CASSPGRDEKLFF

D: -
size: -
J: TRBJ2-4
V: TRBV7-1
DNA: TGTGCCAGCAGCTTAGGTGGTAGCGGAGGAAACATTCAGTACTTC
CDR3: CASSLGGSGGNIQYF

D: TRBD1
size: -
J: TRBJ2-2
V: TRBV19
DNA: TGTGCCAGTAGTACACTTGACAGGGATGCCGGGGAGCTGTTTTTT
CDR3: CASSTLDRDAGELFF

D: TRBD1
size: -
J: TRBJ2-1
V: TRBV7-1
DNA: TGTGCCAGCAGCTTAGGTGGACAGGGGTTGAATGAGCAGTTCTTC
CDR3: CASSLGGQGLNEQFF

D: TRBD1
size: once
J: TRBJ1-2
V: TRBV6-8
DNA: TGTGCCAGCAGCAGGGGGTCTAACTATGGCTACACCTTC
CDR3: CASSRGSNYGYTF

D: -
size: -
J: TRBJ1-1
V: TRBV6-8
DNA: TGTGCCAGCAGTTACTCGTTGCAGGGAGGAGATAAACCTTTCTTT
CDR3: CASSYSLQGGDKPFF

D: TRBD1
size: -
J: TRBJ2-7
V: TRBV30
DNA: TGTGCCTGGAACCCCGGGACAGGGAACTACGAGCAGTACTTC
CDR3: CAWNPGTGNYEQYF

D: -
size: -
J: TRBJ1-3
V: TRBV19
DNA: TGTGCCAGTAGTATACGCCGGGACGGACCTGGAAACACCATATATTTT
CDR3: CASSIRRDGPGNTIYF

D: -
size: -
J: TRBJ2-3
V: TRBV12-5
DNA: TGTGCTAGTAGTTTAGCAGATACGCAGTATTTT
CDR3: CASSLADTQYF

D: TRBD1
size: few
J: TRBJ1-5
V: TRBV19
DNA: TGTGCCAGTAGTACCGGACAGGGCGACTATAGCAATCAGCCCCAGCATTTT
CDR3: CASSTGQGDYSNQPQHF

D: TRBD1
size: once
J: TRBJ1-3
V: TRBV5-1
DNA: TGCGCCAGCAGCCACCGGGACAGGGGGCTATTGTCTGGAAACACCATATATTTT
CDR3: CASSHRDRGLLSGNTIYF

D: -
size: -
J: TRBJ1-5
V: TRBV11-1
DNA: TGTGCCAGCAGCCCCCAGGCCTCGGCGGGCAATCAGCCCCAGCATTTT
CDR3: CASSPQASAGNQPQHF

D: -
size: -
J: TRBJ1-1
V: TRBV4-1
DNA: TGCGCCAGCAGCCAAGATATACTGGACACTGAAACTTTCTTT
CDR3: CASSQDILDTETFF

D: -
size: -
J: TRBJ1-1
V: TRBV7-8
DNA: TGTGCCAGCAGCCTCGATATGAACACTGAAGCTTTCTTT
CDR3: CASSLDMNTEAFF

D: -
size: -
J: TRBJ1-2
V: TRBV30
DNA: TGTGCCTGGGGCCGGATGGCGAGCTATGGCTACACCTTC
CDR3: CAWGRMASYGYTF

D: TRBD2
size: -
J: TRBJ2-1
V: TRBV2
DNA: TGTGCCAGCAAGGTAGCGGGGGGGAATGAGCAGTTCTTC
CDR3: CASKVAGGNEQFF

D: TRBD2
size: -
J: TRBJ2-5
V: TRBV6-1
DNA: TGTGCCAGCAGTGAAGGGGTTAGCGGGGGGCAAGAGACCCAGTACTTC
CDR3: CASSEGVSGGQETQYF

D: -
size: few
J: TRBJ1-6
V: TRBV6-8
DNA: TGTGCCAGCAGTCCGGAGAGGGGTTCACCCCTCCACTTT
CDR3: CASSPERGSPLHF

D: -
size: -
J: TRBJ1-1
V: TRBV6-8
DNA: TGTGCCAGCAGTTACTCCCAGATGAACACTGAAGCTTTCTTT
CDR3: CASSYSQMNTEAFF

D: TRBD2
size: large
J: TRBJ2-3
V: TRBV11-3
DNA: TGTGCCAGCAGCGGCCAGGGACTAGCGGGGGTTAGCACAGATACGCAGTATTTT
CDR3: CASSGQGLAGVSTDTQYF

D: -
size: -
J: TRBJ1-1
V: TRBV18
DNA: TGTGCCAGCTCACCGGGCAGGGGAGATGAAGCTTTCTTT
CDR3: CASSPGRGDEAFF

D: -
size: -
J: TRBJ2-7
V: TRBV19
DNA: TGTGCCACTGCCCGAACCGTTTCCTACGAGCAGTACTTC
CDR3: CATARTVSYEQYF

D: -
size: -
J: TRBJ1-4
V: TRBV19
DNA: TGTGCCAGTAGTGTCGGGACAAGGGAAAAACTGTTTTTT
CDR3: CASSVGTREKLFF

D: TRBD2
size: once
J: TRBJ2-2
V: TRBV10-2
DNA: TGCGCCAGCAGTCGGACTAGCGGGGGGTCCTACACCGGGGAGCTGTTTTTT
CDR3: CASSRTSGGSYTGELFF

D: TRBD1
size: -
J: TRBJ2-7
V: TRBV6-8
DNA: TGTGCCAGCAGTAATGGACAGGGGGGCGAGCAGTACTTC
CDR3: CASSNGQGGEQYF

D: -
size: few
J: TRBJ1-4
V: TRBV25-1
DNA: TGTGCCAGCAGTGAATGGGGCACGGCAGGGGAAAAACTGTTTTTT
CDR3: CASSEWGTAGEKLFF

D: TRBD2
size: -
J: TRBJ2-5
V: TRBV5-1
DNA: TGCGCCAGCAGCCAATCGACTAGCGGAGAGACCCAGTACTTC
CDR3: CASSQSTSGETQYF